The TCR beta chain described here comes from a study of cytomegalovirus exposure and HLA in healthy donors (dated 2017 in TCRdb). About the study as a whole: The 666 repertoires of the first cohort and the roughly 110 validation repertoires were produced on the same platform, according to a later analysis. The study aimed to test whether signatures of past pathogen exposure could be identified by cataloging public T cell receptors. In addition to the first cohort of 650 to 800 subjects, a separate validation cohort of approximately 110 different subjects was used. High-throughput TCR immunosequencing, statistical association of individual TCRs with disease status, and machine learning were combined to predict cytomegalovirus infection status. Overall study results and their limits: The study gave a list of more than 150 TCR beta chains associated with cytomegalovirus. In vitro tests confirmed that a few of the cytomegalovirus-associated TCR beta chains recognize cytomegalovirus antigens. The validation cohort had no HLA typing available for a later analysis, so co-occurrence within that cohort was assessed over all 120 or so repertoires. In both the original and validation cohorts, the classifier was reported to diagnose cytomegalovirus status with high specificity and sensitivity. While some public TCRs were present in many individuals, most TCR sequences turned up only very rarely across donors. Subsequent analysis determined that TCRs grouped into clusters in the first cohort also showed a tendency toward co-occurrence across the roughly 130 validation repertoires, and 94% of cluster scores exceeded 0. According to the authors, the approach could potentially be generalized to other disease states and immunological phenotypes.

Comment on this clone: Its antigen is still unknown. Base qualities are not at hand, and no much larger clone is one base apart.

A distance of 12 bases separates the germline ends of V and J, which lose 8 bases and 1 base respectively. The CDR3 starts with the cysteine, ends with the phenylalanine, and has 14 residues. Kept here is only the CDR3 DNA, which spans 42 bases and is read in frame from base 1. CDR1 and CDR2, per the germline V gene, are MNHEY and SVGAGI. Donors formed part of the validation cohort, which comprised over a hundred subjects and was distinct from the first cohort of several hundred subjects. Library generation was performed with the immunoSEQ multiplex PCR assay. The authors' pipeline ran thus. To diagnose cytomegalovirus status from the catalog of TCR beta chain sequences, a statistical classification framework was built. TCRdb holds this immuneACCESS table with in-frame rearrangements only. Some clones are missing; in checked studies, unresolved V genes explain under half, and the rest has no known cause. That table is the source of V, J and clone size, and D and trimming were worked out from the DNA. Recorded for this sample are a few hundred thousand clones; 80% to 90% of them occurred a single time. Together, the top ten hold approximately 1% of the sample.

The sequence derives from a woman between 18 and 29 years old in good health and CMV-seronegative. This receptor chain uses TRBV6-5 and TRBJ2-1; D gene: possibly TRBD1, on 5 matching bases. The material sequenced was PBMCs. The CDR3 reads CASGKGLSYNEQFF. In nucleotides, the sequence is TGTGCCAGCGGAAAGGGGTTATCCTACAATGAGCAGTTCTTC.